This T cell receptor (beta chain) is from a study of OX40 agonist ivuxolimab in advanced cancers. Across the whole study: Two patients with cutaneous melanoma and one with hepatocellular carcinoma, three in total, showed partial responses.

There are 13 residues in the CDR3. Trimming stripped 5 bases from V and 8 bases from J, with 13 bases between. Germline V gene sequence: CDR1 SGHNT, CDR2 YYREEE (reference sequence). Data came from immunoSEQ multiplex PCR; TCRdb stores just in-frame clones and leaves some out. The sample gives some 28,000 clones, 86% of which show up once; around 28% is in the top ten. The origin of this receptor is an adult with an advanced solid tumor such as melanoma, head and neck, liver or kidney cancer. The chain is built from TRBV5-4 and TRBJ2-2; D call uncertain. The material sequenced was CD4+ or CD8+ T cells sorted from blood, taken in a trial of the OX40 agonist ivuxolimab. CDR3 amino acids: CASRTPATGELFF. The CDR3 nucleotides read TGTGCCAGCAGAACCCCAGCGACGGGGGAGCTGTTTTTT. Looking up the rest from reference TRBV5-4 and TRBJ2-2 gives the full variable domain: ETGVTQSPTHLIKTRGQQVTLRCSSQSGHNTVSWYQQALGQGPQFIFQYYREEENGRGNFPPRFSGLQFPNYSSELNVNALELDDSALYLCASRTPATGELFFGEGSRLTVL.